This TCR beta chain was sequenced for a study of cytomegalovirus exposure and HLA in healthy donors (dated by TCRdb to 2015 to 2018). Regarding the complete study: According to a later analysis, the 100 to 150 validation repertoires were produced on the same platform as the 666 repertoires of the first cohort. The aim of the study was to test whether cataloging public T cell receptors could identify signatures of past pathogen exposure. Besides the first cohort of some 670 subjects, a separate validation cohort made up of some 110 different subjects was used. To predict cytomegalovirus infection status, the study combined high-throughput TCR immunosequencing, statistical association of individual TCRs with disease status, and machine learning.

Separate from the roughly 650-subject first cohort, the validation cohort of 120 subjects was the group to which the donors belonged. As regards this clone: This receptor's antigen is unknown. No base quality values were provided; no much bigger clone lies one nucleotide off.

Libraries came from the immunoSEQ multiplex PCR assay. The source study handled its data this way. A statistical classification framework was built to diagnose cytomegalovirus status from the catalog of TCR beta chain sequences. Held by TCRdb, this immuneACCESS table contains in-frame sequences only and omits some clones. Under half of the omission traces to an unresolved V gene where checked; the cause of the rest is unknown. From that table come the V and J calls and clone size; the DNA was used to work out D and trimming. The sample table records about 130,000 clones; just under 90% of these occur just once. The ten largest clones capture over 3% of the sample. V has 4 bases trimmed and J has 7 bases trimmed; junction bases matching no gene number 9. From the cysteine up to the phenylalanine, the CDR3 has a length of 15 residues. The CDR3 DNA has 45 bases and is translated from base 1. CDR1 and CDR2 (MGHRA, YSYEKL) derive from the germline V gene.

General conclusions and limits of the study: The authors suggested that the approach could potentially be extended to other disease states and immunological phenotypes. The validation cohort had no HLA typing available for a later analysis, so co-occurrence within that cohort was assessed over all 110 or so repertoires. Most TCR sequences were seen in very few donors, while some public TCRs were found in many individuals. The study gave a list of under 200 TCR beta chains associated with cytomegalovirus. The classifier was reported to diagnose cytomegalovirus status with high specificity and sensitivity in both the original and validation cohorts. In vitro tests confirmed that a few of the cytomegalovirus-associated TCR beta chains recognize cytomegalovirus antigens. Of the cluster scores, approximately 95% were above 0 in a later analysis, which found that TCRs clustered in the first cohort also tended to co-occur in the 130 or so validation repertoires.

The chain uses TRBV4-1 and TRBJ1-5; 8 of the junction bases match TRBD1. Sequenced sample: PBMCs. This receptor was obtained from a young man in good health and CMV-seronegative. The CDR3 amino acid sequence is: CASSPNARGPQPQHF. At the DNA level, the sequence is TGCGCCAGCAGCCCGAACGCCAGGGGGCCACAGCCCCAGCATTTT.